This T cell receptor (beta chain) was sequenced in a study of blood T cell repertoires in COVID-19. This clone has a single count. The germline V and J ends were trimmed by 1 base and 7 bases, with 13 bases remaining between them. The CDR3 totals 14 residues. CDR1 is SGHVS, CDR2 FQNEAQ, per germline. The method was immunoSEQ multiplex PCR; TCRdb's version includes in-frame clones alone and lacks a portion of them. This sample has some 200,000 clones, with approximately 86% found just once. The genes are TRBV7-8 and TRBJ2-5; TRBD2 might be the D (5 bases). This clonotype was sampled from a woman of 80 years or more with acute or convalescent COVID-19. Sequencing was done on a sample of peripheral blood. The CDR3 sequence is CASSLDASRGTQYF. CDR3 nucleotides: TGTGCCAGCAGCTTAGACGCTTCCCGGGGGACCCAGTACTTC.